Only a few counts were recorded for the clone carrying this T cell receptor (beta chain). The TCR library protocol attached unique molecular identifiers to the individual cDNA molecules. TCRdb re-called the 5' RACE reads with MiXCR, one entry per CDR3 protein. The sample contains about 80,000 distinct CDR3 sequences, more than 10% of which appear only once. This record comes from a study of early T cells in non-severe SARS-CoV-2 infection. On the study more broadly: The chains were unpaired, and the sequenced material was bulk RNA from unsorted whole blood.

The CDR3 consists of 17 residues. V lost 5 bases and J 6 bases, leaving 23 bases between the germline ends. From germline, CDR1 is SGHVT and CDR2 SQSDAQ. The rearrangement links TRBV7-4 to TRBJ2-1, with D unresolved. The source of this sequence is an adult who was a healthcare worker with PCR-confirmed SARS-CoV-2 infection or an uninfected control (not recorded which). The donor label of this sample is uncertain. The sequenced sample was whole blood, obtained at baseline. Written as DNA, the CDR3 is TGTGCCAGCAGCCCTCTACAGAGCCAAAATGCCTGCAATGAGCAGTTCTTC. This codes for CASSPLQSQNACNEQFF.